This TCR beta chain is from a study of blood T cell repertoires in COVID-19. Study context: The United States, Italy and Spain were the sources of the acute and convalescent COVID-19 samples.

Profiled with immunoSEQ multiplex PCR; TCRdb holds only in-frame clones, not every one. The sample contains 200,000 to 300,000 clones, approximately 86% of which appear only once. CDR1 and CDR2 from the germline V gene are LNHDA and SQIVND (reference sequence). This CDR3 is 13 amino acids long. With V trimmed by 6 bases and J by 6 bases, 4 bases remained unmatched. Participant reports of clinical history set cohort assignment. The sequence was collected from a woman in her forties with acute COVID-19. Sequenced: PBMCs or T cells enriched from blood (not recorded which). V is TRBV19 and J is TRBJ1-4; the match to TRBD1 covers 7 bases. CDR3 in DNA: TGTGCCAGTAGGACAGGGCGGGATGAAAAACTGTTTTTT. This translates into CASRTGRDEKLFF. Full variable domain (missing parts from reference TRBV19 and TRBJ1-4): DGGITQSPKYLFRKEGQNVTLSCEQNLNHDAMYWYRQDPGQGLRLIYYSQIVNDFQKGDIAEGYSVSREKKESFPLTVTSAQKNPTAFYLCASRTGRDEKLFFGSGTQLSVL.